This T cell receptor (beta chain) was retrieved from a study of T cell changes during pregnancy in multiple sclerosis. CDR1 is SGHNT, CDR2 YYREEE, per germline (reference sequence). The CDR3 is 14 amino acids. This clone was found once. Clones were read by immunoSEQ multiplex PCR, and TCRdb kept only the in-frame ones, dropping some. The data contain tens of thousands of clones, about 91% of them seen just once; the ten biggest clones take up roughly 5.2%. The sequencing here drew on peripheral blood, taken in the first trimester of pregnancy. The TCR was taken from a female donor in good health, enrolled as a control in a pregnancy study. The chain recombines TRBV5-4 with TRBJ2-5; 8 bases match TRBD1. The J call is doubtful: the DNA matches TRBJ2-7 better. The CDR3 DNA is TGTGCCAGCAGCTTCGACAGGGGTGGGTACGAGCAGTACTTC. It codes for CASSFDRGGYEQYF.